The sequence of this T cell receptor (beta chain) was determined in a study of CD8+ T cells in alopecia areata. As for the study in general: Once tofacitinib had been taken for 6 to 18 months, 6 months off drug followed. The study, taken as a whole, reports: With tofacitinib ongoing, many expanded lesional clones persisted in both scalp and blood.

Treatment denoted: oral pan-JAK inhibitor, 5-10 mg twice daily. With regard to this clone: Its specificity is not known.

The V and J ends lost 2 bases and 0 bases respectively, with 11 bases between them. This CDR3 spans 16 amino acids. CDR1 and CDR2 (germline): SGHDN, FVKESK. Following RNA extraction, reverse transcription yielded cDNA that acted as the sequencing template. TCRdb's table, derived via immunoSEQ multiplex PCR, lists solely in-frame clones and lacks some. The repertoire holds roughly 250,000 clones, about 60% seen once, with about 0.89% in the top ten. The material was CD4+ T cells sorted from blood, obtained at approximately week 51, from a patient treated with tofacitinib. The chain employs TRBV14 and TRBJ2-1, with a possible D match to TRBD2 (6 bases). The TCR originated in a human donor with alopecia areata. CDR3 in DNA: TGTGCCAGCAGCCAACTGGGAGGTAGCTCCTACAATGAGCAGTTCTTC. It is translated as CASSQLGGSSYNEQFF.